This T cell receptor beta chain was obtained from a study of Ad26.COV2.S vaccination and SARS-CoV-2 variants. In the study overall: The COV1001 Ad26.COV2.S trial arm included the donor. General observations from the study: Recipients of either vaccine or placebo displayed similar breadth of non-spike TCRs. Participants in the vaccine arm had higher spike-specific TCR breadth; placebo recipients had lower.

As to this clone: Its matching antigen is unknown.

Trimming stripped 7 bases from V and 6 bases from J, with 13 bases between. This CDR3 has 13 amino acids. Germline V CDR1 and CDR2: MNHEY, SVGAGI. Assay used: immunoSEQ multiplex PCR; TCRdb lists only in-frame clones, some missing. The sample lists hundreds of thousands of clones, 87% occurring once. Treatment in this sample: approximately 18 received Ad26.COV2.S at low or high dose, single or two shots; about 5 received placebo; per-sample allocation not given. Collection of the samples took place on day 63 after the first injection of vaccine or placebo. In the vaccine, an Ad26 vector expressed the SARS-CoV-2 spike of the Wuhan strain.

Source: peripheral blood, taken in a trial of Ad26.COV2.S vaccine versus placebo. The V and J genes are TRBV6-5 and TRBJ1-3; D unresolved. The sequence was collected from a person aged 18-60 years who received the Ad26.COV2.S COVID-19 vaccine or a placebo. CDR3 loop: CASNQHGENTIYF. As DNA, the CDR3 is TGTGCCAGCAACCAACACGGGGAAAACACCATATATTTT.